The entry below describes one TCR beta chain. Per germline, CDR1 LNHDA and CDR2 SQIVND (reference sequence). This CDR3 is built from 14 residues. V shed 3 bases and J 7 bases; nucleotides not matched to a gene: 5. This sample stems from a study of control samples from healthy donors and cancer patients. Here immunoSEQ multiplex PCR was the method, and the copy in TCRdb shows in-frame clones only, minus some. This table holds 150,000 to 180,000 clones, over 90% found once. The TCR comes from a man aged 45 to 65 in good health. J is TRBJ2-2 and V is TRBV19; 7 positions agree with TRBD2. Sequenced sample: blood. The CDR3 DNA reads as TGTGCCAGTAGTATGTGGCGGGAGTACGGGGAGCTGTTTTTT. This gives the protein CASSMWREYGELFF.